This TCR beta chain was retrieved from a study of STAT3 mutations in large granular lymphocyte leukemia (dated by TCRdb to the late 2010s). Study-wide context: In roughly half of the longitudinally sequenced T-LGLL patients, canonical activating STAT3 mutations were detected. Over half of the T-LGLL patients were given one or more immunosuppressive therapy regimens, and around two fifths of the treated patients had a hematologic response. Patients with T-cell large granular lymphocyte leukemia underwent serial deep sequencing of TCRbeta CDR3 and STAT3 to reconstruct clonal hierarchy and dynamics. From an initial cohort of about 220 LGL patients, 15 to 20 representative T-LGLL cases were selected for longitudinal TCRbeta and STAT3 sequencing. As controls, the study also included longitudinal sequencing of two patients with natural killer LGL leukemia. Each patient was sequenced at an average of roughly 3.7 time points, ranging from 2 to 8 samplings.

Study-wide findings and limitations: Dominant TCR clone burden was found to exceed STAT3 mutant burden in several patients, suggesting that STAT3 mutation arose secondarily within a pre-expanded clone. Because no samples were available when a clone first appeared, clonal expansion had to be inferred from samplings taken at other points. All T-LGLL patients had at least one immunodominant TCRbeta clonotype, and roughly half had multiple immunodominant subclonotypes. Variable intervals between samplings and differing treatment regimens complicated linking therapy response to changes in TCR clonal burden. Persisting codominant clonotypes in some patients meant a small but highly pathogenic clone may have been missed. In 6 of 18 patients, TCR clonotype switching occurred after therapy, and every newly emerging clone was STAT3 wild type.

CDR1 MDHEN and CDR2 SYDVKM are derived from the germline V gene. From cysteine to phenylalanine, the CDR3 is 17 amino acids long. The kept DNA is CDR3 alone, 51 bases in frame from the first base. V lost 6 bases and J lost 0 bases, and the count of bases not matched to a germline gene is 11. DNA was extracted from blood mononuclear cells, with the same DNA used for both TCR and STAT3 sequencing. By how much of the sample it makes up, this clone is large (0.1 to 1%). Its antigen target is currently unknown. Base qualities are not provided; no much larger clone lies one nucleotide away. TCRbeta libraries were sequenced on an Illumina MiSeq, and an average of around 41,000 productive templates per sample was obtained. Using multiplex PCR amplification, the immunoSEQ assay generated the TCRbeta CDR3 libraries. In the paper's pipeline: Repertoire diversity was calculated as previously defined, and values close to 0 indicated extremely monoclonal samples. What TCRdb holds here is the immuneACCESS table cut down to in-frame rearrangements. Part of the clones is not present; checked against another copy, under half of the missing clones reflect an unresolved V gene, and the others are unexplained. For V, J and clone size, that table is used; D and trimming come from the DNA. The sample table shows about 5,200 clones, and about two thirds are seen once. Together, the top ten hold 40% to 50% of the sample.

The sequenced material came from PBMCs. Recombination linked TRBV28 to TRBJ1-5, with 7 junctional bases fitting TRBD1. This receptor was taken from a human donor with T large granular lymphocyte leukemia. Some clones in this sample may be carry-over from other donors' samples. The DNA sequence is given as TGTGCCAGCAGCGGTCGACAGGGATACGTTAGCAATCAGCCCCAGCATTTT. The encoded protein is CASSGRQGYVSNQPQHF.